The next 6 T cell receptor beta chains were all read from a single sample in a study of metastatic and nonmetastatic thyroid tumors. TCRdb re-called clones from the PCR reads using MiXCR. The repertoire includes almost 85,000 clones, around 13% of them detected once, and more than 7% sits in the top ten. Not a single patient had been given any form of treatment at any point before undergoing thyroid surgery. The sequenced material came from tumor tissue. These receptors were collected from a female donor with papillary thyroid cancer or a benign thyroid nodule (not recorded which). Some clones in this sample may be carry-over from other donors' samples.

This clone was counted at least ten times. The rearrangement uses TRBV20-1 and TRBJ1-4, with TRBD1 matching 7 bases. The CDR3 extends over 13 amino acids. Germline-derived CDR1 and CDR2 are DFQATT and SNEGSKA (reference sequence). The V and J ends lost 6 bases and 8 bases, in that order; junction bases with no gene match: 9. This CDR3 is CSATTGYIEKLFF. CDR3 nucleotides: TGCAGTGCCACGACAGGGTATATAGAAAAACTGTTTTTT.

This clone was counted ten times or more. This chain links TRBV6-2 or TRBV6-3 with TRBJ2-5, with D unclear. The CDR3 loop spans 11 amino acids. V was shortened by 2 bases and J by 5 bases, with 3 bases between the two germline ends. Germline loops: CDR1 MNHEY, CDR2 SVGEGT. CDR3 sequence reads: CASSYGETQYF. In DNA form, the CDR3 reads TGTGCCAGCAGTTACGGGGAGACCCAGTACTTC.

This clone was observed many times. The chain combines TRBV20-1 with TRBJ2-7; no reliable D call. In germline, CDR1 is DFQATT, CDR2 SNEGSKA (reference sequence). The CDR3 runs to 14 residues. Deletions cut 3 bases from V and 2 bases from J, with 14 bases between. DNA of the CDR3: TGCAGTGCTAGCGCCTTCGAGGTTGCCTACGAGCAGTACTTC. It specifies CSASAFEVAYEQYF.

Ten or more counts support this clone. Other DNA sequences in this sample translate to the same CDR3. The chain combines TRBV5-1 with TRBJ2-5; 8 bases are shared with TRBD1. This CDR3 spans 18 amino acids. With V trimmed by 1 base and J by 5 bases, 16 bases remained unmatched. Germline V CDR1 and CDR2: SGHRS, YFSETQ. The CDR3 region is CASSLSPVTGVLPETQYF. Written as DNA, the CDR3 is TGCGCCAGCAGCTTGAGTCCAGTGACAGGGGTCCTACCGGAGACCCAGTACTTC.

At least ten counts were recorded for this clone. The genes are TRBV6-5 and TRBJ2-1; 10 nucleotides align to TRBD2. V dropped 0 bases and J dropped 6; count of bases not matched to a gene: 8. The germline CDR1 and CDR2 sequences are MNHEY and SVGAGI. This CDR3 has 17 residues. CDR3 coding DNA: TGTGCCAGCAGTTACTCGACGGGACTAGCGACGGCCAATGAGCAGTTCTTC. This gives the protein CASSYSTGLATANEQFF.

As concerns this clone: This may arise from a read error, as a much more abundant clone is one base away. The V call is TRBV20-1, the J call TRBJ1-5; 8 nucleotides match TRBD1. Germline-derived CDR1 and CDR2 are DFQATT and SNEGSKA (reference sequence). CDR3 size: 14 residues. Trimming took 5 bases from V and 7 from J; bases not matched to a gene: 10. The CDR3 DNA follows: TGCAGTGCTCGCCGGACAGGGCTTGGGCAGCCCCAGCATTTT. This sequence encodes CSARRTGLGQPQHF.